The clone carrying this T cell receptor (beta chain) was picked up a small number of times. Next came a second PCR, run for roughly 6 to 11 cycles, which used a sample-barcoded 5' primer along with a J-beta primer mix. The authors tagged each cDNA molecule using a template-switch adaptor with 12 random nucleotides. TCRdb reprocessed the 5' RACE reads via MiXCR and lists one record per CDR3 protein. The data contain around 1,000,000 distinct CDR3 sequences, around 25% of them seen just once; the ten biggest clones take up 0.65% to 0.95%. This entry is derived from a study of blood T cells in healthy people across ages. The amount of total RNA extracted per sample was at least 5.5 micrograms. Germline CDR1 and CDR2: SGHDT and YYEEEE. V gave up 4 bases and J gave up 2 bases, with 9 bases separating them. This CDR3 region has 13 residues. The data also belong to a second study, concerning T cells of mothers and their children.

The receptor comes from a girl aged 2-10 years in good health. Material for sequencing was blood. This chain uses TRBV5-6 with TRBJ1-1; a possible D gene is TRBD1 (5 bases). The CDR3 loop reads CASSGDRNTEAFF. In nucleotides, the CDR3 is TGTGCCAGCAGCGGGGACCGAAACACTGAAGCTTTCTTT.